This T cell receptor (beta chain) was profiled in a study of T cell responses to AZD1222 COVID-19 vaccine. Study-level results: Across the whole spike, CD4 TCRs peaked at regions 160-218 and 743-854.

Pooled samples include second doses given at about 4 or 12 weeks. This clone was counted a single time. Its antigen is undetermined. Generated by immunoSEQ multiplex PCR, the TCRdb table keeps only in-frame clones and is missing some. Here the sample spans under 100,000 clones, roughly 88% being singletons. V lost 6 bases, J lost 3 bases, and 15 bases lay in between. Germline CDR1 and CDR2: MDHEN and SYDVKM. The CDR3 contains 14 residues. This sample comprised peripheral blood, obtained 28 days after the second AZD1222 dose. The rearrangement joins TRBV28 to TRBJ2-7, with D maybe TRBD2 (6 bases). This sequence originates from an adult who received the AZD1222 COVID-19 vaccine. CDR3 in DNA: TGTGCCAGCAGACCGGGAGTGGGGAACTACGAGCAGTACTTC. Translating gives CASRPGVGNYEQYF.